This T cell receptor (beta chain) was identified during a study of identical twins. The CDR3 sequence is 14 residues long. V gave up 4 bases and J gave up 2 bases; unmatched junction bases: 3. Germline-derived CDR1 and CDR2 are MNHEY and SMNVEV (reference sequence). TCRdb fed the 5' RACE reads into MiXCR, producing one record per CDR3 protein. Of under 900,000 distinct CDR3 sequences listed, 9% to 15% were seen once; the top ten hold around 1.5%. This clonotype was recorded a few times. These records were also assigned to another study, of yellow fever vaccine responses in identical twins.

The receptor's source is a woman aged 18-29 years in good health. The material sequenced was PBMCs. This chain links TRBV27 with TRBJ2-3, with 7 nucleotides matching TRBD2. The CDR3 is CASSWLADTDTQYF. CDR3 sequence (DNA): TGTGCCAGCAGTTGGCTAGCGGACACAGATACGCAGTATTTT.